The 24 T cell receptor beta chains below all came from one sample that was sequenced in a study of control samples from healthy donors and cancer patients. Here immunoSEQ multiplex PCR was the method, and the copy in TCRdb shows in-frame clones only, minus some. This table has roughly 73,000 clones, approximately 87% appearing once. The sequencing input was blood. The receptors here all came from a man in his fifties or sixties in good health.

This clone was observed a few times. This chain uses TRBV11-2 with TRBJ1-5; unclear D gene. Trimming removed 4 bases at V and 0 bases at J, with 10 bases between. Germline lookup yields CDR1 SGHAT and CDR2 FQNNGV. The CDR3 spans 15 residues. The CDR3 DNA is TGTGCCAGCAGCTCCTTAGGTTATAGCAATCAGCCCCAGCATTTT. Its protein product is CASSSLGYSNQPQHF. The full variable domain, with the rest looked up from reference TRBV11-2 and TRBJ1-5, is EAGVAQSPRYKIIEKRQSVAFWCNPISGHATLYWYQQILGQGPKLLIQFQNNGVVDDSQLPKDRFSAERLKGVDSTLKIQPAKLEDSAVYLCASSSLGYSNQPQHFGDGTRLSIL.

V is TRBV10-3 and J is TRBJ2-4; 11 nucleotides align to TRBD2. With V trimmed by 2 bases and J by 11 bases, 5 bases remained unmatched. The CDR3 runs 14 residues. Looked up from germline, CDR1 is ENHRY and CDR2 is SYGVKD. The CDR3 bases are TGTGCCATCAGTGAGGCTAGCGGGAGGAGGGTTCAGTACTTC. Translating it yields CAISEASGRRVQYF.

Note on this clone: The same CDR3 arises from other DNA sequences in this sample as well. This chain uses TRBV9 with TRBJ2-2; TRBD1 aligns across 7 bases. The V gene's germline CDR1 is SGDLS and CDR2 YYNGEE. This CDR3 is built from 14 residues. Losses at the gene ends were 0 bases for V and 6 bases for J; bases not matched to a gene: 2. CDR3 nucleotides: TGTGCCAGCAGCGTAGGGACAGGTCCCGGGGAGCTGTTTTTT. Its protein is CASSVGTGPGELFF.

This clone was seen more than once but under ten times. The chain couples TRBV6-4 to TRBJ2-1, with TRBD2 identical over 10 bases. The ends lost 3 bases at V and 5 bases at J; junction bases unmatched: 4. Germline-derived CDR1 and CDR2 are MRHNA and SNTAGT. This CDR3 comprises 15 residues. This CDR3 is CASSEGTSGNNEQFF. The DNA for the CDR3 is TGTGCCAGCAGTGAGGGAACTAGCGGGAACAATGAGCAGTTCTTC.

A few counts support this clone. The CDR3 coding sequence is TGTGCCAGCAGCCAAGATCTGCCAGCCCGGCAGGGTGAAGCTTTCTTT. Translating it yields CASSQDLPARQGEAFF. The gene calls are TRBV3-1 (or the pseudogene TRBV3-2) and TRBJ1-1; D perhaps matches TRBD1 (5 bases). There are 16 residues in the CDR3. V lost 0 bases and J lost 7, with 18 bases in between. Per germline, CDR1 LGHDT and CDR2 YNNKEL (reference sequence).

This chain uses TRBV7-2 with TRBJ2-7; D is ambiguous. Deletions cut 1 base from V and 2 bases from J, with 9 bases between. The CDR3 runs 14 residues. In germline, CDR1 is SGHTA, CDR2 FQGNSA. The CDR3 DNA reads TGTGCCAGCAGCTTAGACAGTTCAGCCTACGAGCAGTACTTC. Its protein is CASSLDSSAYEQYF.

The chain has TRBV27 and TRBJ2-7; D uncertain. Germline V gene sequence: CDR1 MNHEY, CDR2 SMNVEV (reference sequence). The CDR3 contains 12 residues. The V and J ends lost 1 base and 7 bases respectively, with 8 bases between them. The CDR3 sequence is CASSLLGQEQYF. CDR3 in DNA: TGTGCCAGCAGTTTATTAGGGCAAGAGCAGTACTTC.

The gene calls are TRBV27 and TRBJ1-2; D unresolved. V was pared by 6 bases and J by 8 bases, with 19 bases between. CDR1 MNHEY and CDR2 SMNVEV come from the germline V gene (reference sequence). This CDR3 is built from 14 residues. CDR3 DNA: TGTGCCAGCAGCCCCAAGCCATCAGGAAGCGGCTACACCTTC. This codes for CASSPKPSGSGYTF.

This clone was counted once. This chain joins TRBV5-4 and TRBJ1-2; 10 nucleotides agree with TRBD1. This CDR3 spans 15 amino acids. Trimming took 4 bases from V and 3 from J; bases not matched to a gene: 6. The germline V gene has CDR1 SGHNT and CDR2 YYREEE (reference sequence). The CDR3 DNA is TGTGCCAGCAGCAAGACAGGGGGCGGCGACTATGGCTACACCTTC. Its translation: CASSKTGGGDYGYTF.

The V and J genes are TRBV30 and TRBJ1-6; D gene uncertain. This CDR3 has 15 amino acids. The ends were cut back, 2 bases at V and 5 bases at J, with 13 bases in the middle. Germline CDR1 is GTSNPN and CDR2 is SVGIG (reference sequence). CDR3 in amino acids: CAWSNGLTDNSPLHF. DNA of the CDR3: TGTGCCTGGAGTAATGGGTTGACGGATAATTCACCCCTCCACTTT.

This clone is a singleton in its sample. The CDR3 is CSVDTGGRYEQFF. The CDR3 coding sequence is TGCAGCGTTGACACAGGGGGTAGATATGAGCAGTTCTTC. The chain recombines TRBV29-1 with TRBJ2-1, with 8 bases fitting TRBD1. The trim removed 3 bases at V and 8 bases at J, leaving 6 bases unmatched. In germline, CDR1 is SQVTM, CDR2 ANQGSEA. CDR3 length equals 13 residues.

This sequence joins TRBV5-1 and TRBJ1-3, with 7 bases identical to TRBD1. In germline, CDR1 is SGHRS, CDR2 YFSETQ. The CDR3 runs to 15 residues. With V trimmed by 4 bases and J by 2 bases, 6 bases remained unmatched. The CDR3 DNA reads TGCGCCAGCAGCCAGGAGGGGGCCACTGGAAACACCATATATTTT. As protein: CASSQEGATGNTIYF.

The chain has TRBV6-5 and TRBJ2-2, with 8 bases aligning to TRBD1. The CDR3 is 14 amino acids. Germline V lookup: CDR1 MNHEY, CDR2 SVGAGI. V was pared by 6 bases and J by 6 bases, with 6 bases of the junction left unmatched. The CDR3 bases are TGTGCCAGCAGCCAGGACAGGGTGCCCGGGGAGCTGTTTTTT. Residues: CASSQDRVPGELFF.

The V and J genes are TRBV28 and TRBJ2-7; the match to TRBD2 covers 10 bases. The CDR3 extends over 17 amino acids. Germline lookup yields CDR1 MDHEN and CDR2 SYDVKM. The trim removed 6 bases at V and 7 bases at J, leaving 18 bases unmatched. In nucleotides, the CDR3 is TGTGCCAGCAGCCCGAGGGTGGCTAGCGGGGGCCGGGGGGAGCAGTACTTC. This gives the protein CASSPRVASGGRGEQYF.

The rearrangement uses TRBV6-5 and TRBJ1-5; perhaps TRBD1 as D (5 bases). CDR3 length equals 15 residues. The germline V and J ends were trimmed by 3 bases and 2 bases, with 11 bases remaining between them. CDR1 MNHEY and CDR2 SVGAGI come from the germline V gene. The CDR3 DNA reads as TGTGCCAGCAGTTATGGGGGTACGGGCAATCAGCCCCAGCATTTT. It specifies CASSYGGTGNQPQHF.

J is TRBJ1-5 and V is TRBV4-1; weak D call: TRBD1 (6 bases). V was pared by 5 bases and J by 4 bases, with 12 bases between. The germline V gene encodes CDR1 MGHRA and CDR2 YSYEKL. This CDR3 spans 14 amino acids. Here the CDR3 reads CASSSNQGNQPQHF. CDR3 nucleotides: TGCGCCAGCAGCTCGAATCAGGGGAATCAGCCCCAGCATTTT.

This clone was seen a few times. This chain joins TRBV5-1 and TRBJ2-5, with 8 bases that match TRBD2. J lost 5 bases, V lost 8 bases, and 14 bases had no gene match. Germline-derived CDR1 and CDR2 are SGHRS and YFSETQ. The CDR3 extends over 15 amino acids. As DNA, the CDR3 is TGCGCCAGTTCGACAACAGCGGGGGCAGGGGAGACCCAGTACTTC. It codes for CASSTTAGAGETQYF. The variable domain in full, completed from reference TRBV5-1 and TRBJ2-5, reads KAGVTQTPRYLIKTRGQQVTLSCSPISGHRSVSWYQQTPGQGLQFLFEYFSETQRNKGNFPGRFSGRQFSNSRSEMNVSTLELGDSALYLCASSTTAGAGETQYFGPGTRLLVL.

The chain has TRBV2 and TRBJ2-6; D may be TRBD1 (5 bases). The CDR3 spans 15 residues. Trimming removed 7 bases at V and 0 bases at J, with 10 bases between. Germline-derived CDR1 and CDR2 are SNHLY and FYNNEI. The CDR3 bases are TGTGCCAGCATTCCACAGGACTCTGGGGCCAACGTCCTGACTTTC. Protein sequence: CASIPQDSGANVLTF. Full variable domain (remainder filled in from reference TRBV2 and TRBJ2-6): EPEVTQTPSHQVTQMGQEVILRCVPISNHLYFYWYRQILGQKVEFLVSFYNNEISEKSEIFDDQFSVERPDGSNFTLKIRSTKLEDSAMYFCASIPQDSGANVLTFGAGSRLTVL.

The V gene is TRBV7-9, the J gene TRBJ2-5; D is ambiguous. The germline gives CDR1 SEHNR, CDR2 FQNEAQ (reference sequence). This CDR3 spans 14 amino acids. V lost 3 bases to trimming and J lost 5 bases, with 13 bases between them. CDR3: CASSFQRLGETQYF. CDR3 DNA sequence: TGTGCCAGCAGCTTTCAGAGGTTAGGGGAGACCCAGTACTTC.

This clone was seen just once. The chain employs TRBV3-1 (or the pseudogene TRBV3-2) and TRBJ2-1, with a tentative D call TRBD2 (5 bases). Trimming removed 0 bases at V and 6 bases at J, with 9 bases between. This CDR3 comprises 14 residues. The germline CDR1 and CDR2 sequences are LGHDT and YNNKEL (reference sequence). Written as DNA, the CDR3 is TGTGCCAGCAGCCAAGATGGACTTCGCAATGAGCAGTTCTTC. Translation gives CASSQDGLRNEQFF.

The chain has TRBV11-3 and TRBJ1-1, with D perhaps TRBD1 (6 bases). The V end lost 5 bases, the J end lost 5 bases, and 15 bases lay between the germline ends. The germline V gene has CDR1 SGHNT and CDR2 YENEEA. The CDR3 runs to 14 residues. CDR3 amino acids: CASSPGGGRTEAFF. The CDR3 coding sequence is TGTGCCAGCAGCCCCGGCGGGGGCCGTACTGAAGCTTTCTTT.

The chain joins TRBV2 to TRBJ2-1; possibly TRBD2 for D (6 bases). The V gene lost 6 bases and the J gene lost 8 bases, with 14 bases spanning the gap. CDR3 size: 13 residues. The germline V gene encodes CDR1 SNHLY and CDR2 FYNNEI. The chain's CDR3 is CASSPTRRDEQFF. The CDR3 nucleotides are TGTGCCAGCAGCCCGACTAGACGAGATGAGCAGTTCTTC.

The rearrangement links TRBV7-9 to TRBJ1-6; 7 bases are a match to TRBD1. Trimming at V came to 3 bases and at J to 5 bases, leaving 4 bases not matched to a gene. Germline values: CDR1 SEHNR, CDR2 FQNEAQ (reference sequence). The CDR3 is made up of 15 amino acids. CDR3 nucleotide sequence: TGTGCCAGCAGCTTCCCCCAGGGGGATAATTCACCCCTCCACTTT. Translated, it gives CASSFPQGDNSPLHF.

V usage is TRBV12-5 and J usage is TRBJ2-3; the D gene is possibly TRBD2 (6 bases). V was pared by 4 bases and J by 2 bases, with 16 bases between. CDR3 length: 16 amino acids. Germline V CDR1 and CDR2: LGHNT, FRNRAP. The CDR3 nucleotides are TGTGCTAGTGGTTCCGCAAGACTAGTTCCCACAGATACGCAGTATTTT. Amino acids: CASGSARLVPTDTQYF.